This T cell receptor (beta chain) was captured in a study of T cell responses to AZD1222 COVID-19 vaccine. This CDR3 is built from 15 residues. Germline CDR1 is MNHEY and CDR2 is SVGAGI. The V segment lost 6 bases and the J segment 1 base; nucleotides outside the gene matches: 3. There are a few counts of this clone. Using immunoSEQ multiplex PCR, the repertoire was profiled, and TCRdb retains in-frame clones only, with some absent. In the table there are 120,000 or so clones, about 90% of which are singletons. The sample in question was peripheral blood, obtained on day 0 of AZD1222 vaccination. The rearrangement joins TRBV6-5 to TRBJ2-3, with 11 bases lining up with TRBD2. The receptor's source is an adult in good health. The CDR3 sequence is CASRSGLAGTDTQYF. CDR3 nucleotide sequence: TGTGCCAGCAGGTCGGGACTAGCGGGCACAGATACGCAGTATTTT.